This T cell receptor beta chain appears in the sequencing data of a study of shared clonotypes between healthy human individuals. Trimming cost V 4 bases and J 6 bases; bases outside gene matches: 5. Looked up from germline, CDR1 is LGHNA and CDR2 is YNFKEQ. This CDR3 contains 14 residues. The run depth of the assay was deep. Each cell subset's genomic DNA was divided evenly among several immunoSEQ plates. Authors' analysis steps: There were no quality scores in the junction-only immunoSEQ sequences, so filtering differed. The repertoire was sequenced with immunoSEQ multiplex PCR; TCRdb's copy has only in-frame clones and lacks some. D and trimming come from the DNA, and the V and J calls and clone size come from that table. The profile shows roughly 2.6 million clones, about 92% of them singletons.

The chain carries TRBV4-2 and TRBJ2-2; 7 bases line up with TRBD1. The receptor comes from a man younger than 35 in good health. The specimen was naive CD4+ T cells sorted from blood. Subset indicated: CD45RA+ positively selected. The CDR3 loop reads CASSRGGEAGELFF. CDR3 DNA sequence: TGTGCCAGCAGCCGAGGGGGCGAGGCCGGGGAGCTGTTTTTT.